The 27 T cell receptor beta chains presented below share a single source sample, sequenced in a study of cytomegalovirus exposure and HLA in healthy donors. Primers: 60 Vbeta forward and 13 Jbeta reverse. Assay: immunoSEQ multiplex PCR; the TCRdb copy retains only in-frame clones and omits some. The sample has 95,000 to 150,000 clones; around 82% are singletons. The material sequenced was PBMCs. All receptors come from a middle-aged man in good health and CMV-seronegative.

The rearrangement uses TRBV7-2 and TRBJ2-7; D might be TRBD1 (6 bases). Deletions cut 5 bases from V and 3 bases from J, with 17 bases between. CDR3 length: 15 amino acids. Germline CDR1 reads SGHTA; CDR2 reads FQGNSA. The CDR3 nucleotides read TGTGCCAGCAGCCCCTGGGCCAGGGGCGACTACGAGCAGTACTTC. As protein: CASSPWARGDYEQYF.

The chain links TRBV7-9 to TRBJ1-1; D is ambiguous. This CDR3 region has 13 residues. With 4 bases removed from V and 0 bases from J, the gap between germline ends came to 6 bases. Per germline, CDR1 SEHNR and CDR2 FQNEAQ (reference sequence). Written as DNA, the CDR3 is TGTGCCAGCAGCTCAGTAATGAACACTGAAGCTTTCTTT. This gives the protein CASSSVMNTEAFF.

The chain carries TRBV5-1 and TRBJ2-7; 9 bases are shared with TRBD1. Germline V lookup: CDR1 SGHRS, CDR2 YFSETQ. CDR3 length equals 14 residues. Trimming removed 3 bases from V and 5 bases from J; junction bases left unmatched: 6. CDR3 residues: CASSSGTGRNEQYF. CDR3 nucleotides: TGCGCCAGCAGCTCCGGGACAGGGCGAAACGAGCAGTACTTC.

This clone occurred once. The J gene is TRBJ1-2, the V gene TRBV11-2, with 7 bases that match TRBD1. V lost 0 bases to trimming and J lost 5 bases; unmatched junction nucleotides: 9. Germline CDR1 reads SGHAT; CDR2 reads FQNNGV. The CDR3 loop spans 16 amino acids. CDR3 sequence (DNA): TGTGCCAGCAGCTTAGATCGAGTCACAGGGGCGTATGGCTACACCTTC. Translated: CASSLDRVTGAYGYTF.

Only a few counts were recorded for this clone. This chain uses TRBV30 with TRBJ1-4; D not resolved. This CDR3 is 15 amino acids long. From germline, CDR1 is GTSNPN and CDR2 SVGIG (reference sequence). Trimming removed 2 bases at V and 0 bases at J, with 10 bases between. For the CDR3, the DNA is TGTGCCTGGAGTCCCCCGACTACAACTAATGAAAAACTGTTTTTT. The encoded protein is CAWSPPTTTNEKLFF.

The chain links TRBV27 to TRBJ2-7; D may be TRBD1 (6 bases). Germline CDR1 and CDR2: MNHEY and SMNVEV (reference sequence). V was cut by 5 bases and J by 1 base, with 9 bases left in between. The CDR3 runs to 13 residues. CDR3 region: CASSMGQSYEQYF. CDR3 coding DNA: TGTGCCAGCAGTATGGGACAATCCTACGAGCAGTACTTC.

This chain uses TRBV5-6 with TRBJ2-1; 10 bases fit TRBD1. This CDR3 comprises 15 residues. Germline V gene lookup returns CDR1 SGHDT and CDR2 YYEEEE. Trimming took 4 bases from V and 16 from J; bases not matched to a gene: 17. The CDR3 loop is CASSPSTGGFSVRFF. In nucleotides, the CDR3 is TGTGCCAGCAGCCCCTCGACAGGGGGCTTCTCAGTCCGCTTCTTC.

The chain couples TRBV7-8 to TRBJ1-4, with TRBD1 as a possible D gene (5 bases). The CDR3 covers 15 residues. Germline V gives CDR1 SGHVS, CDR2 FQNEAQ. V lost 5 bases to trimming and J lost 11 bases, with 21 bases between them. The CDR3 DNA reads as TGTGCCAGCAGCGAAAGTAACAGGTTAATTGGCAAACTGTTTTTT. Protein sequence: CASSESNRLIGKLFF.

The chain couples TRBV18 to TRBJ2-7, with TRBD1 identical over 7 bases. The CDR3 is 14 amino acids. The germline V gene encodes CDR1 KGHSH and CDR2 LQKENI. V lost 3 bases, J lost 5 bases, and 7 bases stayed unmatched. CDR3 sequence: CASSPPGQQNEQYF. Here the CDR3 DNA reads TGTGCCAGCTCACCTCCGGGACAGCAGAACGAGCAGTACTTC.

This chain connects TRBV14 to TRBJ2-7, with 7 bases that match TRBD2. J gave up 2 bases and V 6 bases, and 7 bases lay outside the gene matches. The CDR3 is 14 amino acids. CDR1 and CDR2 from the germline V gene are SGHDN and FVKESK. The CDR3 bases are TGTGCCAGCAGTTTCGCGGGGGTGCCCTACGAGCAGTACTTC. Protein: CASSFAGVPYEQYF.

This rearrangement joins TRBV5-1 to TRBJ2-7, with D possibly TRBD1 on 6 matching bases. Germline CDR1 and CDR2: SGHRS and YFSETQ. The CDR3 covers 12 residues. Trimming stripped 1 base from V and 5 bases from J, with 7 bases between. The CDR3 spells CASSLTGHEQYF. The CDR3 DNA follows: TGCGCCAGCAGCTTGACAGGGCACGAGCAGTACTTC.

V is TRBV18 and J is TRBJ1-1; perhaps TRBD1 as D (6 bases). The CDR3 loop spans 17 amino acids. Deletions cut 2 bases from V and 10 bases from J, with 26 bases between. CDR1 KGHSH and CDR2 LQKENI come from the germline V gene. CDR3 sequence reads: CASSPSTYSLGGLIAFF. CDR3 in DNA: TGTGCCAGCTCACCAAGTACTTATTCTCTCGGGGGGCTGATAGCTTTCTTT. Drawing the rest from reference TRBV18 and TRBJ1-1, the complete variable domain is NAGVMQNPRHLVRRRGQEARLRCSPMKGHSHVYWYRQLPEEGLKFMVYLQKENIIDESGMPKERFSAEFPKEGPSILRIQQVVRGDSAAYFCASSPSTYSLGGLIAFFGQGTRLTVV.

The rearrangement joins TRBV7-3 to TRBJ1-4; no clear D. This CDR3 has 15 residues. Germline CDR1 SGHTA, CDR2 FQGTGA. Trimming removed 9 bases from V and 7 bases from J, with 21 bases in between. DNA of the CDR3: TGTGCCAGACAGCCCCCTCGTCCCCGGGGTGAAAAACTGTTTTTT. This codes for CARQPPRPRGEKLFF.

The chain's CDR3 is CASSSRTENTEAFF. CDR3 nucleotide sequence: TGTGCCAGCAGCTCCCGGACAGAGAACACTGAAGCTTTCTTT. The chain recombines TRBV11-1 with TRBJ1-1; tentatively, D is TRBD1 (6 bases). V lost 4 bases and J lost 1, with 10 bases in between. The CDR3 is 14 residues long. Germline assignment: CDR1 SGHAT and CDR2 FQDESV (reference sequence).

The chain links TRBV7-2 to TRBJ1-2; D is unclear. Germline V gives CDR1 SGHTA, CDR2 FQGNSA. This CDR3 comprises 13 residues. The V end lost 4 bases, the J end lost 8 bases, and 14 bases lay between the germline ends. CDR3 amino acids: CASSSQPAGGYTF. As DNA, the CDR3 is TGTGCCAGCAGCTCCCAGCCGGCGGGGGGCTACACCTTC.

This chain uses TRBV19 with TRBJ2-7; D is unclear. The CDR3 has 14 residues. Per germline, CDR1 LNHDA and CDR2 SQIVND (reference sequence). Between the trimmed V and J ends, which lost 1 base and 3 bases, there was a span of 10 bases. The CDR3 here is CASSIGQVNYEQYF. The CDR3 bases are TGTGCCAGTAGTATAGGGCAGGTTAACTACGAGCAGTACTTC.

The CDR3 loop is CASSVGNFLVATDTQYF. The CDR3 DNA is TGTGCCAGCAGCGTAGGAAACTTTCTAGTAGCCACAGATACGCAGTATTTT. The gene calls are TRBV9 and TRBJ2-3; D not certain. The CDR3 runs to 17 residues. V lost 0 bases and J lost 2, with 16 bases in between. Germline CDR1 and CDR2: SGDLS and YYNGEE.

This rearrangement joins TRBV18 to TRBJ2-7; TRBD2 might be the D (5 bases). The V and J ends lost 6 bases and 5 bases respectively, with 20 bases between them. The CDR3 covers 15 residues. Germline V gives CDR1 KGHSH, CDR2 LQKENI. The CDR3 is CASSRAGAGSNEQYF. In DNA, the CDR3 is TGTGCCAGCTCCCGCGCAGGCGCGGGCAGCAACGAGCAGTACTTC.

A few counts support this clone. CDR3 DNA: TGTGCCAGCAGCTTGGCCCTCGCAGGGGGCGCCTACGAGCAGTACTTC. The encoded protein is CASSLALAGGAYEQYF. The V call is TRBV5-5, the J call TRBJ2-7, with TRBD1 matching over 8 bases. Trimming removed 0 bases from V and 2 bases from J; junction bases left unmatched: 7. This CDR3 comprises 16 residues. From germline, CDR1 is SGHKS and CDR2 YYEKEE (reference sequence).

The chain joins TRBV7-2 to TRBJ2-7, with D perhaps TRBD1 (7 bases). The V gene's germline CDR1 is SGHTA and CDR2 FQGNSA. The V gene lost 5 bases and the J gene lost 5 bases, with 16 bases spanning the gap. The CDR3 has 14 residues. The CDR3 loop reads CASSRQGGYNEQYF. DNA for the CDR3: TGTGCCAGCAGCCGCCAGGGGGGATATAACGAGCAGTACTTC.

The chain's CDR3 is CASSQDPPGISETQYF. The CDR3 region has the DNA TGTGCCAGCAGCCAAGATCCGCCAGGGATCTCTGAGACCCAGTACTTC. The chain is built from TRBV4-2 and TRBJ2-5; D may be TRBD1 (5 bases). The CDR3 contains 16 residues. In germline, CDR1 is LGHNA, CDR2 YNFKEQ. Trimming shortened V by 0 bases and J by 5 bases, and 16 bases separated the two germline ends.

The chain carries TRBV6-6 and TRBJ1-5; D perhaps matches TRBD1 (5 bases). Germline CDR1 MNHNY, CDR2 SVGAGI (reference sequence). The germline V and J ends were trimmed by 3 bases and 2 bases, with 14 bases remaining between them. CDR3 length: 16 residues. CDR3 sequence: CASSYISGRGNQPQHF. DNA for the CDR3: TGTGCCAGCAGTTATATCTCGGGCAGGGGCAATCAGCCCCAGCATTTT.

This clone turned up a few times. V and J are TRBV9 and TRBJ2-3; TRBD1 matches 7 bases. Per germline, CDR1 SGDLS and CDR2 YYNGEE. The CDR3 covers 14 residues. The J segment lost 0 bases and the V segment lost 7 bases, leaving 5 bases of the junction unmatched. CDR3 coding DNA: TGTGCCAGCGGAACAGGGGCTAGCACAGATACGCAGTATTTT. The encoded protein is CASGTGASTDTQYF.

This chain joins TRBV7-3 and TRBJ2-2, with D maybe TRBD1 (6 bases). The CDR3 is 13 amino acids. V was clipped by 8 bases and J by 0 bases, with 7 bases between them. The germline CDR1 and CDR2 sequences are SGHTA and FQGTGA. This chain's CDR3 is CASGTSNTGELFF. The CDR3 nucleotides read TGTGCCAGCGGGACATCGAACACCGGGGAGCTGTTTTTT.

The chain couples TRBV28 to TRBJ2-3; 9 bases map to TRBD1. The CDR3 is 15 residues long. The germline gives CDR1 MDHEN, CDR2 SYDVKM. Trimming cost V 3 bases and J 4 bases; bases outside gene matches: 5. CDR3 amino acids: CASSFRDRVPDTQYF. CDR3 bases: TGTGCCAGCAGTTTCCGGGACAGGGTCCCAGATACGCAGTATTTT.

This clone was counted only a few times. The chain is built from TRBV28 and TRBJ1-1; unclear D gene. CDR1 MDHEN and CDR2 SYDVKM come from the germline V gene. The CDR3 has 15 residues. The germline V and J ends were trimmed by 4 bases and 5 bases, with 17 bases remaining between them. CDR3 sequence: CASSSDLFSGTEAFF. The CDR3 coding sequence is TGTGCCAGCAGTTCAGACCTCTTCTCAGGAACTGAAGCTTTCTTT.

This chain uses TRBV7-2 with TRBJ1-1; TRBD1 matches 9 bases. The CDR3 is 15 amino acids. The V gene's germline CDR1 is SGHTA and CDR2 FQGNSA. J lost 4 bases, V lost 1 base, and 4 bases had no gene match. CDR3 sequence: CASSLVQGAGTEAFF. CDR3 bases: TGTGCCAGCAGCTTAGTACAGGGGGCGGGCACTGAAGCTTTCTTT.